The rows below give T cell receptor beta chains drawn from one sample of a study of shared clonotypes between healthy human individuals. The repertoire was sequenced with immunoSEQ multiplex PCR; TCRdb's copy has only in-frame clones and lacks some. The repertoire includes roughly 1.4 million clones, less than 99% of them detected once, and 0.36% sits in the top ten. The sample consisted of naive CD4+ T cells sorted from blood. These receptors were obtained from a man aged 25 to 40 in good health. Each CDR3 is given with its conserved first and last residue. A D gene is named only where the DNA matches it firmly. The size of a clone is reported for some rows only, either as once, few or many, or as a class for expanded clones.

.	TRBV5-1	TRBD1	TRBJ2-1	TGCGCCAGCAGCTTGGTTCCAGGGACAGGTTCGTATGAGCAGTTCTTC	CASSLVPGTGSYEQFF
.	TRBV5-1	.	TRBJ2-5	TGCGCCAGCAGCTTGGGTGGGGGAGAGACCCAGTACTTC	CASSLGGGETQYF
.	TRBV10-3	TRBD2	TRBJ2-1	TGTGCCATCAGTGATGGTGTGGTGCGGGAGAGTATGTTGGCTGAGCAGTTCTTC	CAISDGVVRESMLAEQFF
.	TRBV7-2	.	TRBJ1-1	TGTGCCAGCAGCACAGAGACAGGCGCGGGAGCTTTCTTT	CASSTETGAGAFF
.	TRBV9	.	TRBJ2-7	TGTGCCAGCAGCGTAGGGTCAGCCTCCTACGAGCAGTACTTC	CASSVGSASYEQYF
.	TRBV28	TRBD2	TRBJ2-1	TGTGCCAGCAGTTTATACTCCGGACTAGCAAGTCTGTACAATGAGCAGTTCTTC	CASSLYSGLASLYNEQFF
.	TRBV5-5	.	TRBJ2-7	TGTGCCAGCAGCTTATGGCTAAGCGCGGGGAATAGGGCCTACGAGCAGTACTTC	CASSLWLSAGNRAYEQYF
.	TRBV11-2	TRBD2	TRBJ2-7	TGTGCCAGCAGCTTAGCGCTTCGGACTAGCGTTAACGAGCAGTACTTC	CASSLALRTSVNEQYF
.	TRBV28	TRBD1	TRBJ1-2	TGTGCCAGCACCCACAGGGGAGGCTATGGCTACACCTTC	CASTHRGGYGYTF
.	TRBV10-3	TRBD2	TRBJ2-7	TGTGCCATCAGGGGCGGGACTAGCTCCTACGAGCAGTACTTC	CAIRGGTSSYEQYF
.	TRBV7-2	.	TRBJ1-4	TGTGCCAGCAGCTTGACAGGTCCCGGAGTGCAAAAACTGTTTTTT	CASSLTGPGVQKLFF
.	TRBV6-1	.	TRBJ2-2	TGTGCCAGCAGTGAAGAGCGTGGGTCGCCCGGGGAGCTGTTTTTT	CASSEERGSPGELFF
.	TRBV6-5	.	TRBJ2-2	TGTGCCAGCGGTGAATCGCCGGGTGGCGGGGAGCTGTTTTTT	CASGESPGGGELFF
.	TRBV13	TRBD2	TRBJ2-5	TGTGCCAGCAGCTTAGTACCCCAGCGGGGGCACGAAGAGACCCAGTACTTC	CASSLVPQRGHEETQYF
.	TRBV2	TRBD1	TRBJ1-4	TGTGCCAGCAGTCCGGACAGGCGAGCAACTAATGAAAAACTGTTTTTT	CASSPDRRATNEKLFF
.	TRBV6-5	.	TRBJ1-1	TGTGCCAGCAGTTACCAGACCGGCCAAGCTTTCTTT	CASSYQTGQAFF
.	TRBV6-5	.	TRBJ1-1	TGTGCCAGCAGCCCGGATGGGGGGCGTTACACTGAAGCTTTCTTT	CASSPDGGRYTEAFF
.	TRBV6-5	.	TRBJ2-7	TGTGCCAGCCGCCCTCGGCGGGATAGCTACGAGCAGTACTTC	CASRPRRDSYEQYF
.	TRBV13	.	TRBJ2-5	TGTGCCAGCAGCTTAAAAGGGGCTTTCCAAGAGACCCAGTACTTC	CASSLKGAFQETQYF
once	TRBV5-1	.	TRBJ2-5	TGCGCCAGCAGCTTATCCGGGAAAGAGACCCAGTACTTC	CASSLSGKETQYF
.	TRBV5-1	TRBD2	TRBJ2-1	TGCGCCAGCAGCCAGGGGACTAGCGGGAGGAATGAGCAGTTCTTC	CASSQGTSGRNEQFF
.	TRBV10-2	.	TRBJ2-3	TGCGCCAGCAGTGACATGACAGATACGCAGTATTTT	CASSDMTDTQYF
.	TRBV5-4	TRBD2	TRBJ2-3	TGTGCCAGCAGCAATGGACCGCGGGGGACCGCCAGCACAGATACGCAGTATTTT	CASSNGPRGTASTDTQYF
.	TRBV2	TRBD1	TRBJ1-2	TGTGCCAGCAGTAACAGGGGACTCTATGGCTACACCTTC	CASSNRGLYGYTF
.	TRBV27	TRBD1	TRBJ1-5	TGTGCCAGCAGTTTATACGGACAGGCGCCCCTCCAAGGTCAGCCCCAGCATTTT	CASSLYGQAPLQGQPQHF
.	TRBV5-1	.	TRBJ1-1	TGCGCCAGCAGCCCGCCGCAACTGAACACTGAAGCTTTCTTT	CASSPPQLNTEAFF
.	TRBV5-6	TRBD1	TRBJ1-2	TGTGCCAGCAGCCTGGACAGGACTAAGATTTATGGCTACACCTTC	CASSLDRTKIYGYTF
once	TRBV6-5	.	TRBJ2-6	TGTGCCAGCAGTTACACAGCTGGGGCCAACGTCCTGACTTTC	CASSYTAGANVLTF
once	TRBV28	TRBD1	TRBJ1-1	TGTGCCAGCAGGTTAGGGGACAGGGGGCTTACTGAAGCTTTCTTT	CASRLGDRGLTEAFF
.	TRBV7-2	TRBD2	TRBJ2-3	TGTGCCAGCAGCTTACGTAGGGCTGCGGGAGATTTAGATACGCAGTATTTT	CASSLRRAAGDLDTQYF
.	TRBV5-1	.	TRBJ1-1	TGCGCCAGCAGCTTGGCGGGGTTAGGTAGGTTCACTGAAGCTTTCTTT	CASSLAGLGRFTEAFF
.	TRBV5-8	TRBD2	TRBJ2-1	TGTGCCAGCAGCCATGGGACGGTAGCGGGAGGAAATGAGCAGTTCTTC	CASSHGTVAGGNEQFF
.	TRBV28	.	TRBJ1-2	TGTGCCAGCAGTCCACCCGATAGGGCAGCTGGCTACACCTTC	CASSPPDRAAGYTF
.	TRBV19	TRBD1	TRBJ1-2	TGTGCCAGTAGTAGGCGAGACAGGGACTATGGCTACACCTTC	CASSRRDRDYGYTF
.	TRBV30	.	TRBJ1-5	TGTGCCTGGAGTGGGCCCCAGTTCCATCCTCTTGGTTTT	CAWSGPQFHPLGF
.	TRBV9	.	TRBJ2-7	TGTGCCAGCAGCGTAGCTGGTCCGGGGGCGGGCGAGCAGTACTTC	CASSVAGPGAGEQYF
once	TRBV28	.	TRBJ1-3	TGTGCCAGCAGTGGGCGCGGGAATTGGGGAAACACCATATATTTT	CASSGRGNWGNTIYF